The next 32 T cell receptor beta chains were all read from a single sample in a study of T cells in Graves' hyperthyroidism and ophthalmopathy. TCR beta CDR3 sequences were amplified from RNA transcripts. Initially, a first-round RT-PCR of the TCR CDR3 employed the HTBI primer set. TCRdb re-derived calls from the multiplex PCR reads in MiXCR, one entry per CDR3 protein. The sample lists hundreds of thousands of distinct CDR3 sequences, approximately 17% occurring once. Source material: blood. These receptors came from a woman aged 18-29 years with Graves' ophthalmopathy.

Only a few counts were recorded for this clonotype. The rearrangement links TRBV20-1 to TRBJ2-1; 10 nucleotides line up with TRBD2. The germline V gene has CDR1 DFQATT and CDR2 SNEGSKA (reference sequence). The CDR3 runs to 17 residues. V dropped 6 bases and J dropped 3; count of bases not matched to a gene: 14. The CDR3 spells CSATEGIAGGLYNEQFF. CDR3 coding DNA: TGCAGTGCAACAGAAGGTATAGCGGGAGGTCTCTACAATGAGCAGTTCTTC.

This chain connects TRBV15 to TRBJ2-2, with D possibly being TRBD1 or TRBD2 (5 bases each). Germline CDR1 and CDR2: LNHNV and YYDKDF (reference sequence). The germline V and J ends were trimmed by 3 bases and 3 bases, with 17 bases remaining between them. The CDR3 loop spans 17 amino acids. CDR3 in amino acids: CATSRGTEPVHTGELFF. For the CDR3, the DNA is TGTGCCACCAGCAGGGGGACCGAGCCTGTTCACACCGGGGAGCTGTTTTTT.

This clonotype was observed at least ten times. The chain uses TRBV2 and TRBJ2-2; TRBD1 matches at 8 bases. The CDR3 runs 15 residues. CDR1 and CDR2 (germline): SNHLY, FYNNEI. V trimming: 5 bases; J trimming: 2 bases; junction bases outside the gene matches: 4. In nucleotides, the CDR3 is TGTGCCAGCAGTCCTACAGGGGGAAACACCGGGGAGCTGTTTTTT. Amino acids: CASSPTGGNTGELFF. Based on the CDR3 plus reference TRBV2 and TRBJ2-2, the full variable domain is EPEVTQTPSHQVTQMGQEVILRCVPISNHLYFYWYRQILGQKVEFLVSFYNNEISEKSEIFDDQFSVERPDGSNFTLKIRSTKLEDSAMYFCASSPTGGNTGELFFGEGSRLTVL.

This clonotype was seen ten or more times. CDR3 sequence: CASSPTRTGGNTGELFF. The CDR3 DNA is TGTGCCAGCAGCCCGACTCGGACAGGGGGTAACACCGGGGAGCTGTTTTTT. The chain joins TRBV7-8 to TRBJ2-2; 10 bases line up with TRBD1. CDR3 length: 17 residues. CDR1 and CDR2 (germline): SGHVS, FQNEAQ. Trimming took 5 bases from V and 2 from J; bases not matched to a gene: 8.

In its sample, this clonotype was seen many times. This chain uses TRBV3-1 with TRBJ2-5; D not resolved. Trimming took off 0 bases at V and 5 bases at J, with 13 bases between the two ends. CDR1 LGHDT and CDR2 YNNKEL come from the germline V gene (reference sequence). The CDR3 has 15 residues. The DNA for the CDR3 is TGTGCCAGCAGCCAAGATCTCCGAAGGCGGGAGACCCAGTACTTC. Translated, it gives CASSQDLRRRETQYF.

This rearrangement joins TRBV27 to TRBJ2-7, with a possible D match to TRBD1 (6 bases). With 2 bases removed from V and 8 bases from J, the gap between germline ends came to 16 bases. CDR3 length equals 14 residues. The germline CDR1 and CDR2 sequences are MNHEY and SMNVEV (reference sequence). The CDR3 spells CASSLLGMGAKQYF. The CDR3 DNA reads TGTGCCAGCAGTTTACTTGGTATGGGGGCGAAGCAGTACTTC.

Notes on this clonotype: A much larger clone lies a single base off, so this may be a read error. V and J are TRBV20-1 and TRBJ2-7; D is possibly TRBD2 (5 bases). In germline, CDR1 is DFQATT, CDR2 SNEGSKA (reference sequence). V gave up 3 bases and J gave up 4 bases, with 13 bases separating them. The CDR3 spans 13 residues. CDR3 sequence (DNA): TGCAGTGCTAGTTGCGGGTACCCGTACGAGCAGTACTTC. Amino acid sequence: CSASCGYPYEQYF.

This clonotype has ten or more counts. The rearrangement joins TRBV6-4 to TRBJ1-1; no reliable D call. The CDR3 has 14 residues. Between the trimmed V and J ends, which lost 5 bases and 2 bases, there was a span of 12 bases. Germline V gene data show CDR1 as MRHNA and CDR2 as SNTAGT. The CDR3 spells CASSPSTDNTEAFF. CDR3 sequence (DNA): TGTGCCAGCAGTCCTTCGACTGATAACACTGAAGCTTTCTTT.

This clonotype was observed a handful of times. This may stem from a read error, because a much larger clone lies one nucleotide away. This chain connects TRBV3-1 to TRBJ1-1, with D unresolved. The germline gives CDR1 LGHDT, CDR2 YNNKEL (reference sequence). This CDR3 region has 11 residues. V was shortened by 8 bases and J by 5 bases, with 9 bases between the two germline ends. The CDR3 sequence: CASGRGTEAFF. The CDR3 DNA reads TGTGCCAGCGGTCGCGGGACTGAAGCTTTCTTT.

Concerning this clonotype itself: A read error is possible here, since a much larger clone lies one base away. The chain's CDR3 is CATSELTSGSPSTDTQYF. The CDR3 bases are TGTGCCACCAGTGAGTTGACTAGCGGGAGCCCGAGCACAGATACGCAGTATTTT. This chain uses TRBV24-1 with TRBJ2-3, with 12 bases that match TRBD2. Looked up from germline, CDR1 is KGHDR and CDR2 is SFDVKD. The CDR3 has 18 residues. Trimming removed 4 bases from V and 0 bases from J; junction bases left unmatched: 7.

This clonotype showed up many times. This chain uses TRBV6-1 with TRBJ2-1, with no clear D. CDR3 size: 14 residues. Germline loops: CDR1 MNHNS, CDR2 SASEGT. The V and J ends lost 6 bases and 5 bases respectively, with 14 bases between them. The CDR3 is CASSPSSWDNEQFF. CDR3 coding DNA: TGTGCCAGCAGCCCCAGCTCCTGGGACAATGAGCAGTTCTTC.

This clonotype was detected many times. This chain connects TRBV30 to TRBJ1-2; D is undetermined. The CDR3 length is 11 residues. Germline V lookup: CDR1 GTSNPN, CDR2 SVGIG (reference sequence). V shed 2 bases and J shed 8 bases, with 9 bases lying between them. The CDR3 spells CAWSMRLGYTF. DNA for the CDR3: TGTGCCTGGAGTATGCGTCTAGGCTACACCTTC.

Ten or more counts support this clonotype. The V gene is TRBV28, the J gene TRBJ1-5; a possible D gene is TRBD1 (6 bases). CDR1 and CDR2 from the germline V gene are MDHEN and SYDVKM. The CDR3 sequence is 18 residues long. The V end lost 5 bases, the J end lost 3 bases, and 23 bases lay between the germline ends. CDR3 in DNA: TGTGCCAGCAGTCTCGGAGGGTATATAGGACAGCTCAATCAGCCCCAGCATTTT. Its protein product is CASSLGGYIGQLNQPQHF.

The table lists this clonotype with a few counts. The junction differs from germline at one of its ends, possibly a read error. The J gene is TRBJ2-2, the V gene TRBV4-3; tentative D call: TRBD2 (6 bases). This CDR3 has 15 amino acids. Germline lookup yields CDR1 LGHNA and CDR2 YSLEER. This CDR3 reads CANSQAGRRTGELFF. The CDR3 DNA sequence: TGCGCCAACAGCCAGGCCGGGAGAAGGACCGGGGAGCTGTTTTTT.

This clonotype turned up a few times. This chain links TRBV6-6 with TRBJ1-2; 8 bases are a match to TRBD1. The CDR3 sequence is 15 residues long. CDR1 is MNHNY, CDR2 SVGAGI, per germline (reference sequence). V dropped 1 base and J dropped 4; count of bases not matched to a gene: 5. The CDR3 reads CASSYYKGQVYGYTF. Written as DNA, the CDR3 is TGTGCCAGCAGTTACTATAAGGGACAGGTCTATGGCTACACCTTC.

The chain carries TRBV25-1 and TRBJ2-7; D remains unclear. The CDR3 has 14 amino acids. The ends were cut back, 3 bases at V and 3 bases at J, with 12 bases in the middle. Per the germline V gene, CDR1 is MGHDK and CDR2 is SYGVNS. The CDR3 sequence is CASSDPEKVYEQYF. DNA of the CDR3: TGTGCCAGCAGTGACCCAGAAAAAGTCTACGAGCAGTACTTC.

This clonotype was seen many times. The V and J genes are TRBV3-1 and TRBJ2-3, with D possibly matching TRBD2 (6 bases). This CDR3 spans 16 amino acids. The germline V gene has CDR1 LGHDT and CDR2 YNNKEL (reference sequence). The V and J ends lost 0 bases and 3 bases respectively, with 13 bases between them. CDR3: CASSQDTTGVTDTQYF. DNA for the CDR3: TGTGCCAGCAGCCAAGATACTACGGGAGTGACAGATACGCAGTATTTT.

This clonotype was seen at least ten times. J is TRBJ2-7 and V is TRBV30, with 9 bases identical to TRBD1. The J segment lost 7 bases and the V segment lost 8 bases, leaving 6 bases of the junction unmatched. The CDR3 spans 11 residues. The V gene's germline CDR1 is GTSNPN and CDR2 SVGIG (reference sequence). CDR3 DNA: TGTGCCGGGGACAGGGCGGGAGAGCAGTACTTC. This sequence encodes CAGDRAGEQYF.

There are many counts of this clonotype. This chain joins TRBV27 and TRBJ1-2; 10 bases align to TRBD1. Germline V gives CDR1 MNHEY, CDR2 SMNVEV (reference sequence). The CDR3 spans 13 residues. Unmatched junction bases numbered 5, after V lost 7 bases and J lost 6 bases. The CDR3 DNA follows: TGTGCCAGCACCCCGGGACAGGGGAATGGCTACACCTTC. It translates to CASTPGQGNGYTF.

This clonotype was detected only a few times. The rearrangement uses TRBV6-1 and TRBJ1-2; 10 positions match TRBD1. The trim removed 7 bases at V and 4 bases at J, leaving 18 bases unmatched. The germline V gene encodes CDR1 MNHNS and CDR2 SASEGT. This CDR3 is 18 amino acids long. CDR3 sequence (DNA): TGTGCCAGCAAAAAATCCGGGACAGGGGTCCCGTCGGGCTATGGCTACACCTTC. Its protein product is CASKKSGTGVPSGYGYTF.

The chain uses TRBV24-1 and TRBJ2-2, with a weak D call TRBD1 (6 bases). The CDR3 is made up of 15 amino acids. CDR1 is KGHDR, CDR2 SFDVKD, per germline. Trimming shortened V by 2 bases and J by 7 bases, and 13 bases separated the two germline ends. The CDR3 coding sequence is TGTGCCACCAGTGATTATACAGGGTATGGCGGGGAGCTGTTTTTT. The encoded protein is CATSDYTGYGGELFF.

The CDR3 loop reads CSARDPPGSSYEQYF. In DNA, the CDR3 is TGCAGTGCTAGAGATCCCCCGGGGAGTTCCTACGAGCAGTACTTC. The chain recombines TRBV20-1 with TRBJ2-7; D might be TRBD2 (5 bases). V lost 0 bases, J lost 1 base, and 13 bases lay in between. This CDR3 is 15 amino acids long. Germline-derived CDR1 and CDR2 are DFQATT and SNEGSKA (reference sequence).

This clonotype appeared many times. J is TRBJ2-1 and V is TRBV20-1; 14 bases agree with TRBD2. This CDR3 is built from 17 residues. The ends lost 0 bases at V and 4 bases at J; junction bases unmatched: 5. CDR1 DFQATT and CDR2 SNEGSKA come from the germline V gene (reference sequence). The CDR3 sequence: CSARDGTSGSRYNEQFF. Here the CDR3 DNA reads TGCAGTGCTAGAGACGGGACTAGCGGGAGTCGGTACAATGAGCAGTTCTTC.

This clonotype was counted ten times or more. The genes are TRBV7-9 and TRBJ1-2, with D hard to call. The length of the CDR3 is 15 residues. Germline values: CDR1 SEHNR, CDR2 FQNEAQ (reference sequence). Trimming shortened V by 2 bases and J by 0 bases, and 10 bases separated the two germline ends. CDR3 in amino acids: CASSLTDEANYGYTF. The CDR3 nucleotides read TGTGCCAGCAGCTTAACGGATGAAGCTAACTATGGCTACACCTTC.

This clonotype has at least ten counts. The genes are TRBV6-2 or TRBV6-3 and TRBJ2-1; 14 bases are a match to TRBD2. Germline V CDR1 and CDR2: MNHEY, SVGEGT. CDR3 size: 16 residues. V dropped 4 bases and J dropped 4; count of bases not matched to a gene: 3. CDR3 region: CASSSRTSGRYNEQFF. CDR3 nucleotides: TGTGCCAGCAGTTCCCGGACTAGCGGGAGGTACAATGAGCAGTTCTTC.

This clonotype occurred many times. J is TRBJ2-1 and V is TRBV27, with TRBD2 matching over 13 bases. The germline CDR1 and CDR2 sequences are MNHEY and SMNVEV (reference sequence). The CDR3 has 16 amino acids. The J segment lost 6 bases and the V segment lost 6 bases, leaving 8 bases of the junction unmatched. The CDR3 is CASSNMGLAGINEQFF. Here the CDR3 DNA reads TGTGCCAGCAGCAACATGGGACTAGCGGGGATCAATGAGCAGTTCTTC.

This clonotype was seen ten or more times. The chain carries TRBV13 and TRBJ2-3, with D unclear. The CDR3 loop spans 14 amino acids. V was trimmed by 3 bases and J by 2 bases, leaving 9 bases between them. Looked up from germline, CDR1 is PRHDT and CDR2 is FYEKMQ (reference sequence). The DNA for the CDR3 is TGTGCCAGCAGCTTGAGGCAGTCCACAGATACGCAGTATTTT. Its protein is CASSLRQSTDTQYF.

CDR3 sequence (DNA): TGTGCCAGCAGCCAAAATCCCCATACGCAGTATTTT. Encoded protein: CASSQNPHTQYF. The chain links TRBV14 to TRBJ2-3; no clear D. V gave up 2 bases and J gave up 7 bases, with 7 bases separating them. From germline, CDR1 is SGHDN and CDR2 FVKESK. The CDR3 length is 12 residues.

This clonotype was picked up a small number of times. The chain recombines TRBV7-6 with TRBJ2-3; D uncertain. Germline V gene sequence: CDR1 SGHVS, CDR2 FNYEAQ. This CDR3 is built from 15 residues. V shed 5 bases and J shed 0 bases, with 12 bases lying between them. The CDR3 bases are TGTGCCAGCAGCCCAGCTGTCACTAGCACAGATACGCAGTATTTT. This codes for CASSPAVTSTDTQYF. Variable domain in full (rest from reference TRBV7-6 and TRBJ2-3): GAGVSQSPRYKVTKRGQDVALRCDPISGHVSLYWYRQALGQGPEFLTYFNYEAQQDKSGLPNDRFSAERPEGSISTLTIQRTEQRDSAMYRCASSPAVTSTDTQYFGPGTRLTVL.

This clonotype was observed a few times. Being one base from a much bigger clone, this may be a read error. The chain links TRBV27 to TRBJ2-7, with 7 positions matching TRBD1. Unmatched junction bases numbered 5, after V lost 6 bases and J lost 3 bases. Germline V gives CDR1 MNHEY, CDR2 SMNVEV (reference sequence). This CDR3 has 13 residues. The CDR3 reads CASRPGQFYEQYF. As DNA, the CDR3 is TGTGCCAGCAGGCCGGGACAGTTCTACGAGCAGTACTTC.

This clonotype was seen a few times. The rearrangement joins TRBV4-2 to TRBJ2-3; D not certain. With 0 bases removed from V and 3 bases from J, the gap between germline ends came to 7 bases. In germline, CDR1 is LGHNA, CDR2 YNFKEQ. The CDR3 is 14 amino acids. The CDR3 sequence is CASSQDRRTDTQYF. DNA of the CDR3: TGTGCCAGCAGCCAAGATCGAAGAACAGATACGCAGTATTTT.

This clonotype was observed a few times. J is TRBJ1-2 and V is TRBV30; the D gene is possibly TRBD1 (6 bases). The CDR3 loop spans 13 amino acids. The V end lost 5 bases, the J end lost 4 bases, and 14 bases lay between the germline ends. Germline CDR1 reads GTSNPN; CDR2 reads SVGIG (reference sequence). In DNA, the CDR3 is TGTGCCTGGCTAAAAAGGACAGCCTATGGCTACACCTTC. This codes for CAWLKRTAYGYTF.